The 26 T cell receptor beta chains presented below share a single source sample, sequenced in a study of shared clonotypes between healthy human individuals. Generated by immunoSEQ multiplex PCR, the TCRdb table keeps only in-frame clones and is missing some. The sample carries roughly 2 million clones, around 96% recorded once. Naive CD8 populations comprised CD45RO-negative cells positively selected for CCR7, excluding terminally differentiated effector memory CD45RA+ cells. Input material: naive CD8+ T cells sorted from blood. Receptors were obtained from a man aged 18 to 29 in good health.

J is TRBJ2-5 and V is TRBV7-8; D is ambiguous. CDR1 is SGHVS and CDR2 is FQNEAQ in the germline V gene. The V and J ends lost 5 bases and 4 bases respectively, with 5 bases between them. The length of the CDR3 is 11 residues. The CDR3 DNA is TGTGCCAGCAGCCCCCGAGAGACCCAGTACTTC. This sequence encodes CASSPRETQYF.

In its sample, this clone was seen once. The chain carries TRBV4-3 and TRBJ2-7; a weak D match, TRBD2 (6 bases). The ends were cut back, 6 bases at V and 3 bases at J, with 12 bases in the middle. Germline CDR1 reads LGHNA; CDR2 reads YSLEER. The CDR3 runs 13 residues. The CDR3 reads CASSLNSGYEQYF. CDR3 coding DNA: TGCGCCAGCAGTCTTAATAGCGGCTACGAGCAGTACTTC.

A note on this clone: This CDR3 is also generated by other DNA sequences in the sample. The J gene is TRBJ2-7, the V gene TRBV10-1; D unresolved. CDR3 length: 13 residues. CDR1 is WNHNN, CDR2 SYGVQD, per germline (reference sequence). V was trimmed by 0 bases and J by 0 bases, leaving 3 bases between them. CDR3 in DNA: TGCGCCAGCAGTGAGTCTCTCTCCTACGAGCAGTACTTC. Its protein product is CASSESLSYEQYF.

CDR3 protein: CASSSITGTTGELFF. The CDR3 coding sequence is TGTGCCAGCAGTTCCATTACAGGGACCACCGGGGAGCTGTTTTTT. This chain connects TRBV27 to TRBJ2-2; D possibly corresponds to TRBD1 (6 bases). The germline V and J ends were trimmed by 4 bases and 4 bases, with 13 bases remaining between them. The length of the CDR3 is 15 residues. Germline assignment: CDR1 MNHEY and CDR2 SMNVEV (reference sequence).

This chain joins TRBV5-8 and TRBJ2-7; 11 bases are shared with TRBD2. The CDR3 length is 16 residues. Germline V lookup: CDR1 SGHTS, CDR2 YDEGEE. V shed 1 base and J 5 bases; nucleotides not matched to a gene: 8. The CDR3 coding sequence is TGTGCCAGCAGCTTGTTGGGACTAGCGGCCCTAGACGAGCAGTACTTC. Translation gives CASSLLGLAALDEQYF.

This clone was seen once. The chain couples TRBV4-3 to TRBJ2-1; TRBD2 aligns across 11 bases. Germline trimming cut 5 bases from V and 3 bases from J; bases unmatched to any gene: 3. The CDR3 extends over 15 amino acids. Germline V gene data show CDR1 as LGHNA and CDR2 as YSLEER. The CDR3 DNA follows: TGCGCCAGCAGCGAGACTAGCGGGGACTACAATGAGCAGTTCTTC. Translated: CASSETSGDYNEQFF.

The J gene is TRBJ2-1, the V gene TRBV5-1; D gene unclear. The CDR3 is 15 residues long. Germline loops: CDR1 SGHRS, CDR2 YFSETQ. Trimming pared 4 bases from V and 8 bases from J, leaving 19 bases between. CDR3 nucleotides: TGCGCCAGCAGCCCCCACGGTGGGCTACGGGATGAGCAGTTCTTC. Translated, it gives CASSPHGGLRDEQFF.

The rearrangement uses TRBV2 and TRBJ1-5; the D is unclear. This CDR3 contains 13 residues. Germline CDR1 and CDR2: SNHLY and FYNNEI. V lost 6 bases to trimming and J lost 6 bases, with 12 bases between them. As DNA, the CDR3 is TGTGCCAGCAGCAAAGCCGGGTTTCAGCCCCAGCATTTT. The encoded protein is CASSKAGFQPQHF.

The chain links TRBV4-1 to TRBJ1-5; 9 bases line up with TRBD1. After removal of 3 bases from V and 7 bases from J, the junction contained 7 bases not matched to a gene. This CDR3 is 15 amino acids long. Germline CDR1 is MGHRA and CDR2 is YSYEKL. Written as DNA, the CDR3 is TGCGCCAGCAGCCATGAGGACAGGGGAGGCCAGCCCCAGCATTTT. This codes for CASSHEDRGGQPQHF.

V is TRBV4-1 and J is TRBJ1-6; 7 nucleotides match TRBD1. The CDR3 length is 12 residues. Germline trimming cut 1 base from V and 12 bases from J; bases unmatched to any gene: 0. Per germline, CDR1 MGHRA and CDR2 YSYEKL. The CDR3, as DNA: TGCGCCAGCAGCCAAGGGACAGGACCCCTCCACTTT. Translation: CASSQGTGPLHF.

The chain has TRBV7-9 and TRBJ2-7; D could derive from TRBD1 or TRBD2 (7 bases each). V was shortened by 6 bases and J by 6 bases, with 27 bases between the two germline ends. This CDR3 has 17 amino acids. Per the germline V gene, CDR1 is SEHNR and CDR2 is FQNEAQ (reference sequence). The CDR3 protein is CASRSVIAGGVDGEQYF. The CDR3 nucleotides read TGTGCCAGCAGGAGCGTGATTGCAGGGGGGGTGGATGGCGAGCAGTACTTC.

This chain links TRBV27 with TRBJ2-7, with 8 bases fitting TRBD2. The length of the CDR3 is 14 residues. The germline gives CDR1 MNHEY, CDR2 SMNVEV (reference sequence). V gave up 5 bases and J gave up 0 bases; unmatched junction bases: 3. CDR3 nucleotides: TGTGCCAGCAGTCCGGCGGGAGGCTCCTACGAGCAGTACTTC. Its protein product is CASSPAGGSYEQYF.

CDR3 bases: TGCGCCAGCAGGGTTGGTGGGACACTATACAATGAGCAGTTCTTC. Protein sequence: CASRVGGTLYNEQFF. The chain has TRBV5-1 and TRBJ2-1; tentatively, D is TRBD1 (6 bases). Trimming shortened V by 5 bases and J by 4 bases, and 16 bases separated the two germline ends. Germline CDR1 is SGHRS and CDR2 is YFSETQ. This CDR3 is 15 amino acids long.

The gene calls are TRBV5-4 and TRBJ2-7; D possibly corresponds to TRBD2 (6 bases). Deletions cut 3 bases from V and 7 bases from J, with 11 bases between. The germline CDR1 and CDR2 sequences are SGHNT and YYREEE (reference sequence). CDR3 length: 12 residues. This chain's CDR3 is CASSSLGGEQYF. CDR3 coding DNA: TGTGCCAGCAGCTCGCTTGGGGGGGAGCAGTACTTC.

Comments on this clone: A much larger clone differs from this one at a single base, so this may be a read error. The same CDR3 arises from other DNA sequences in this sample as well. J is TRBJ1-5 and V is TRBV7-9; no definite D call. Germline V gene lookup returns CDR1 SEHNR and CDR2 FQNEAQ (reference sequence). The V end was cut by 3 bases, the J end by 2 bases, with 2 bases between. The CDR3 length is 12 residues. CDR3 nucleotides: TGTGCCAGCAGCTTCGGCAATCAGCCCCAGCATTTT. The encoded protein is CASSFGNQPQHF.

The chain is built from TRBV6-5 and TRBJ1-2; the match to TRBD1 covers 9 bases. Germline-derived CDR1 and CDR2 are MNHEY and SVGAGI. The CDR3 extends over 15 amino acids. J gave up 8 bases and V 7 bases, and 14 bases lay outside the gene matches. DNA for the CDR3: TGTGCCAGCACGAATCCGGGACAGGGCAATTTGGGCTACACCTTC. It translates to CASTNPGQGNLGYTF.

V and J are TRBV7-6 and TRBJ2-1, with a weak D call TRBD1 (6 bases). V shed 3 bases and J shed 3 bases, with 9 bases lying between them. The CDR3 sequence is 14 residues long. Germline V gives CDR1 SGHVS, CDR2 FNYEAQ. The DNA of the CDR3 is TGTGCCAGCAGCTTGACAGGTATCTACAATGAGCAGTTCTTC. Translation: CASSLTGIYNEQFF. The full variable domain, in which reference TRBV7-6 and TRBJ2-1 provide the parts outside the CDR3, is GAGVSQSPRYKVTKRGQDVALRCDPISGHVSLYWYRQALGQGPEFLTYFNYEAQQDKSGLPNDRFSAERPEGSISTLTIQRTEQRDSAMYRCASSLTGIYNEQFFGPGTRLTVL.

V and J are TRBV7-9 and TRBJ1-1; perhaps TRBD1 as D (5 bases). CDR1 is SEHNR, CDR2 FQNEAQ, per germline (reference sequence). This CDR3 is built from 14 residues. V was pared by 4 bases and J by 7 bases, with 16 bases between. The CDR3 protein is CASSSLLGAVEAFF. The CDR3 coding sequence is TGTGCCAGCAGCTCGCTTCTTGGGGCCGTTGAAGCTTTCTTT.

This chain joins TRBV4-1 and TRBJ2-7, with 7 bases aligning to TRBD1. After removal of 3 bases from V and 4 bases from J, the junction contained 9 bases not matched to a gene. The length of the CDR3 is 15 residues. Germline V gives CDR1 MGHRA, CDR2 YSYEKL. CDR3 loop: CASSQVEDRRYEQYF. CDR3 in DNA: TGCGCCAGCAGCCAGGTAGAGGACAGGAGATACGAGCAGTACTTC.

The chain links TRBV28 to TRBJ1-1, with a tentative D call TRBD1 (6 bases). CDR1 MDHEN and CDR2 SYDVKM come from the germline V gene. V gave up 6 bases and J gave up 7 bases, with 21 bases separating them. The CDR3 consists of 15 residues. The CDR3 region is CASSQWQGSFIEAFF. CDR3 DNA sequence: TGTGCCAGCAGCCAATGGCAGGGGTCCTTTATTGAAGCTTTCTTT.

The chain combines TRBV19 with TRBJ2-7; D unresolved. Trimming shortened V by 1 base and J by 3 bases, and 7 bases separated the two germline ends. Per germline, CDR1 LNHDA and CDR2 SQIVND (reference sequence). The CDR3 covers 13 residues. Here the CDR3 reads CASSIASNYEQYF. CDR3 nucleotide sequence: TGTGCCAGTAGTATAGCTTCCAACTACGAGCAGTACTTC.

V gene TRBV11-1 combines with J gene TRBJ2-7; 7 bases fit TRBD2. V trimming: 1 base; J trimming: 3 bases; junction bases outside the gene matches: 9. The germline gives CDR1 SGHAT, CDR2 FQDESV (reference sequence). The CDR3 loop spans 16 amino acids. As DNA, the CDR3 is TGTGCCAGCAGCTTAGGAGCGGGAATTTTGGACTACGAGCAGTACTTC. It yields the protein CASSLGAGILDYEQYF. The full variable domain, completed using reference TRBV11-1 and TRBJ2-7, is EAEVAQSPRYKITEKSQAVAFWCDPISGHATLYWYRQILGQGPELLVQFQDESVVDDSQLPKDRFSAERLKGVDSTLKIQPAELGDSAMYLCASSLGAGILDYEQYFGPGTRLTVT.

This clone was seen once. The chain combines TRBV7-2 with TRBJ2-3; D gene unclear. V was trimmed by 1 base and J by 2 bases, leaving 13 bases between them. CDR1 and CDR2 (germline): SGHTA, FQGNSA. The CDR3 runs to 16 residues. In DNA, the CDR3 is TGTGCCAGCAGCTTAGGGGTGGTCTCTAACACAGATACGCAGTATTTT. It encodes CASSLGVVSNTDTQYF.

To note about this clone: At the DNA level, this CDR3 is encoded by other sequences in the same sample as well. The chain carries TRBV4-3 and TRBJ2-7, with 9 positions matching TRBD2. Germline CDR1 LGHNA, CDR2 YSLEER. This CDR3 spans 16 amino acids. The ends lost 0 bases at V and 6 bases at J; junction bases unmatched: 9. CDR3 residues: CASSQDLASGAFEQYF. The DNA of the CDR3 is TGCGCCAGCAGCCAAGATCTTGCTAGCGGGGCCTTCGAGCAGTACTTC.

The chain recombines TRBV29-1 with TRBJ2-1; D ambiguous. This CDR3 region has 10 residues. Trimming pared 4 bases from V and 8 bases from J, leaving 6 bases between. The V gene's germline CDR1 is SQVTM and CDR2 ANQGSEA. CDR3 residues: CSVALDEQFF. Here the CDR3 DNA reads TGCAGCGTTGCCCTAGATGAGCAGTTCTTC.

The chain employs TRBV7-9 and TRBJ2-7; 11 bases align to TRBD2. The CDR3 runs to 16 residues. From germline, CDR1 is SEHNR and CDR2 FQNEAQ (reference sequence). J lost 6 bases, V lost 5 bases, and 12 bases had no gene match. CDR3 sequence (DNA): TGTGCCAGCAGCGCAGGGACTAGCGGCCCCTCGATCGAGCAGTACTTC. Encoded protein: CASSAGTSGPSIEQYF.